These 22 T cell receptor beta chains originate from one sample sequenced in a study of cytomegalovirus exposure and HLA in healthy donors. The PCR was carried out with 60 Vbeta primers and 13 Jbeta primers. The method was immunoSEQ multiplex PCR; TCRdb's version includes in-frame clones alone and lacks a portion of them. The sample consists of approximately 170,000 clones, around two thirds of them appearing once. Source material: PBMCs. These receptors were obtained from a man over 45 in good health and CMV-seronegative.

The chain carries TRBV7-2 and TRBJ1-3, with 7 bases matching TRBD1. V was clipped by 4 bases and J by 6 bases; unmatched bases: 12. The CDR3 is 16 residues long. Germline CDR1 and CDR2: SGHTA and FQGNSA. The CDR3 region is CASSSHAARGANTIYF. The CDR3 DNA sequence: TGTGCCAGCAGCTCCCATGCTGCCAGGGGGGCAAACACCATATATTTT.

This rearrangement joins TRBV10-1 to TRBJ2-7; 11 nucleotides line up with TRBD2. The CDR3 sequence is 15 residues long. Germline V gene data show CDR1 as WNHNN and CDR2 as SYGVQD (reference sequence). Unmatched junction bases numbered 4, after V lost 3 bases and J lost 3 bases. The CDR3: CASSDHSGGVYEQYF. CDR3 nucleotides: TGCGCCAGCAGTGACCATAGCGGGGGGGTCTACGAGCAGTACTTC.

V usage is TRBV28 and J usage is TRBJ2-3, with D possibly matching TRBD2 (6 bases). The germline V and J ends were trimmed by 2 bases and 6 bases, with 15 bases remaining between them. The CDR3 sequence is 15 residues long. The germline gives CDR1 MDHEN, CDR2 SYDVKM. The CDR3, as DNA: TGTGCCAGCAGTTTAATTAGCCAAGGGAGGGATACGCAGTATTTT. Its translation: CASSLISQGRDTQYF.

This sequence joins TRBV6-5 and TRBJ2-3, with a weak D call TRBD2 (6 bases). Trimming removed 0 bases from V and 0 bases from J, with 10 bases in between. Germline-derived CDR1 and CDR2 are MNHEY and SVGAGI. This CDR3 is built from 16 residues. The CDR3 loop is CASSYSGTSSTDTQYF. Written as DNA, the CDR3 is TGTGCCAGCAGTTACTCAGGGACTTCTAGCACAGATACGCAGTATTTT.

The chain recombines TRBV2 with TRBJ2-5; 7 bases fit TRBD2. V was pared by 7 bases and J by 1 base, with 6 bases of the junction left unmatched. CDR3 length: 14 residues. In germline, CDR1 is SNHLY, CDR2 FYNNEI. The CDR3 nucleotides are TGTGCCAGCACCTCGGGACTAACCCAAGAGACCCAGTACTTC. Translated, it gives CASTSGLTQETQYF.

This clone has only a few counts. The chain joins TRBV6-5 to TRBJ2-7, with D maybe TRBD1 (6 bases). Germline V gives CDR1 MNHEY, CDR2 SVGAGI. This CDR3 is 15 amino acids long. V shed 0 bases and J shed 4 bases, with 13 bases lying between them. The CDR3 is CASSYSRTAVYEQYF. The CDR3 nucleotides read TGTGCCAGCAGTTACTCCCGGACAGCAGTTTACGAGCAGTACTTC.

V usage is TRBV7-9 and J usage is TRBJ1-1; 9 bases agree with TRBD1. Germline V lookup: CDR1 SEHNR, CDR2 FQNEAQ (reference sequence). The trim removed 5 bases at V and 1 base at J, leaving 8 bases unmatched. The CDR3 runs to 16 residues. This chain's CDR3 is CASSKTGGVGNTEAFF. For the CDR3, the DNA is TGTGCCAGCAGCAAAACAGGGGGCGTCGGGAACACTGAAGCTTTCTTT.

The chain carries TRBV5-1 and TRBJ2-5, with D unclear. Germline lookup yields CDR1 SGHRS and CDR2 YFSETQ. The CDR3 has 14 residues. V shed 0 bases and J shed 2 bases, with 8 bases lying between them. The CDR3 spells CASSLASGQETQYF. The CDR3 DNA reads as TGCGCCAGCAGCTTGGCCTCCGGGCAAGAGACCCAGTACTTC.

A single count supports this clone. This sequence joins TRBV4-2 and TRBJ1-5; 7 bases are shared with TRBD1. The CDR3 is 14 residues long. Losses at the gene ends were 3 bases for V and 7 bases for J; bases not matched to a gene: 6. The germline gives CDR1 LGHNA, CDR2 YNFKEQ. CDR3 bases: TGTGCCAGCAGCCAGGTAGGGGGCGGCCAGCCCCAGCATTTT. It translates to CASSQVGGGQPQHF.

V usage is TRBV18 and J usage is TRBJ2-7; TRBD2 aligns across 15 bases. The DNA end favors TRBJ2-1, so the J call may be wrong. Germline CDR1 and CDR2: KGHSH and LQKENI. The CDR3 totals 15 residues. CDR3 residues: CASQGLAGGYNEQFF. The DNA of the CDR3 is TGTGCCAGCCAGGGACTAGCGGGGGGCTACAATGAGCAGTTCTTC.

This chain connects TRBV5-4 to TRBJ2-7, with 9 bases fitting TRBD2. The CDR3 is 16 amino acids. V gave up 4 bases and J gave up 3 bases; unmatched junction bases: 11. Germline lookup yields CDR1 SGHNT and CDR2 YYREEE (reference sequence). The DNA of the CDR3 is TGTGCCAGCAGCAATCCTAGCGGGGAAAGAAACTACGAGCAGTACTTC. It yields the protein CASSNPSGERNYEQYF.

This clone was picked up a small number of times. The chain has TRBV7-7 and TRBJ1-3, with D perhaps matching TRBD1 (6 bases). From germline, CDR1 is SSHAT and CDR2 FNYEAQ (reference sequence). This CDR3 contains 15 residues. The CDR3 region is CAIALPLDRGNTIYF. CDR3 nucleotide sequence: TGTGCTATCGCCCTACCTCTCGACAGGGGAAACACCATATATTTT. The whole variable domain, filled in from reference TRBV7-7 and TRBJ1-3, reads GAGVSQSPRYKVTKRGQDVTLRCDPISSHATLYWYQQALGQGPEFLTYFNYEAQPDKSGLPSDRFSAERPEGSISTLTIQRTEQRDSAMYRCAIALPLDRGNTIYFGEGSWLTVV.

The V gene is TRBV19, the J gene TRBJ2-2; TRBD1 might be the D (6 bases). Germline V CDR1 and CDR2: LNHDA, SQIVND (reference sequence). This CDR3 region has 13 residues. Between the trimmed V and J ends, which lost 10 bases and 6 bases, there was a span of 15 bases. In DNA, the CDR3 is TGTGCCACTCGGGACACTAACGCCGGGGAGCTGTTTTTT. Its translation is CATRDTNAGELFF.

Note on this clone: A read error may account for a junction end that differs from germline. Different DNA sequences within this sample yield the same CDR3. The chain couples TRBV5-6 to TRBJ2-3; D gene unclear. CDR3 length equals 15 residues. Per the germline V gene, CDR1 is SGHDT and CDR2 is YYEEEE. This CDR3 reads CASSLSRNSTDTQYF. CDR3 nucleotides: TGTGCCAGTAGCTTAAGCAGGAATAGCACAGATACGCAGTATTTT.

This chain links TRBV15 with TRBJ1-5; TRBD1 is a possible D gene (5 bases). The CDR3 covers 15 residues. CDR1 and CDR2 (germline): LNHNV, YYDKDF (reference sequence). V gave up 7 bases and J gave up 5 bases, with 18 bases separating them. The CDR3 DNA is TGTGCCACCACCCTCCTGGGGGGTATAGATCAGCCCCAGCATTTT. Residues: CATTLLGGIDQPQHF.

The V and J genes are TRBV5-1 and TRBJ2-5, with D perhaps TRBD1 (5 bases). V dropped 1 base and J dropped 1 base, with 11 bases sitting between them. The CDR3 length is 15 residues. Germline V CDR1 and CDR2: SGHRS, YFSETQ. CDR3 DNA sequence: TGCGCCAGCAGCTTGACAGCGACAGCCCAAGAGACCCAGTACTTC. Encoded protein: CASSLTATAQETQYF.

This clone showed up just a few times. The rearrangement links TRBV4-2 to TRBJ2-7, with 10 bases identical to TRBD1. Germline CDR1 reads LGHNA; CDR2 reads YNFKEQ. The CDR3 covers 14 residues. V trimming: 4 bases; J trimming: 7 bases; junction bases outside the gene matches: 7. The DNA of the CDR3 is TGTGCCAGCAGCCTCGGGACAGGGGATGGGGAGCAGTACTTC. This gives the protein CASSLGTGDGEQYF.

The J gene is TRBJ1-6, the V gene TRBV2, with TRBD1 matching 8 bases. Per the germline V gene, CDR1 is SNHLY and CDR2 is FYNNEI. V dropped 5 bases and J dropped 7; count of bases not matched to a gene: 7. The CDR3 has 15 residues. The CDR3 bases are TGTGCCAGCAGTTCTACAGGGGGTGGGAATTCACCCCTCCACTTT. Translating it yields CASSSTGGGNSPLHF.

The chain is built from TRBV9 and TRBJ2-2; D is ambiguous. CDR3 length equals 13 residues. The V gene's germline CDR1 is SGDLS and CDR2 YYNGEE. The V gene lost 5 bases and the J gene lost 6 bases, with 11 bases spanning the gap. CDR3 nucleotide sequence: TGTGCCAGCAGAAGTGTGCAGTCCGGGGAGCTGTTTTTT. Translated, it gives CASRSVQSGELFF. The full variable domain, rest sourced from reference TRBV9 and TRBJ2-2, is DSGVTQTPKHLITATGQRVTLRCSPRSGDLSVYWYQQSLDQGLQFLIQYYNGEERAKGNILERFSAQQFPDLHSELNLSSLELGDSALYFCASRSVQSGELFFGEGSRLTVL.

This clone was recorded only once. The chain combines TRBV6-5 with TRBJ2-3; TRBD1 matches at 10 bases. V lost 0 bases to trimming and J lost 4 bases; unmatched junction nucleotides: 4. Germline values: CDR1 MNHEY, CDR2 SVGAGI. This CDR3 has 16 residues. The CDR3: CASSYSGTGVPDTQYF. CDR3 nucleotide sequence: TGTGCCAGCAGTTACTCTGGGACAGGGGTTCCAGATACGCAGTATTTT.

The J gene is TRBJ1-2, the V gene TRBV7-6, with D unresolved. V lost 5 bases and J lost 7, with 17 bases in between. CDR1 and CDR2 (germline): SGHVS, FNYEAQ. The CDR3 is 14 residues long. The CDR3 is CASSPSAGSGGYTF. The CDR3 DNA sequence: TGTGCCAGCAGCCCATCAGCCGGGTCCGGTGGCTACACCTTC.

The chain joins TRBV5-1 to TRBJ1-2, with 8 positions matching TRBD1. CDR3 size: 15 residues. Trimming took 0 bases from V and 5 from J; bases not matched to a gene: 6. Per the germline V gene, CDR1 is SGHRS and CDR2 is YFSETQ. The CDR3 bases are TGCGCCAGCAGCTTGGCCACGACAGGGGTTTATGGCTACACCTTC. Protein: CASSLATTGVYGYTF.